Presented here are 10 T cell receptor beta chains from one specimen sequenced in a study of type 1 regulatory T cells. Using its own MiXCR run on the reads, TCRdb lists one record per CDR3 protein. The table includes some 90,000 distinct CDR3 sequences, 31% detected once. The sample taken for sequencing was CD4+ T cells, either the whole sample or a sorted fraction (not recorded which). The origin of the receptors is a human donor in good health.

In its sample, this clonotype was seen a few times. The chain uses TRBV5-1 and TRBJ2-6, with 8 bases aligning to TRBD1. CDR3 length equals 19 residues. The germline CDR1 and CDR2 sequences are SGHRS and YFSETQ. The V and J ends lost 4 bases and 0 bases, in that order; junction bases with no gene match: 12. The CDR3 nucleotides are TGCGCCAGCAGCGCTACGACAGGGGCATCAAGCTCTGGGGCCAACGTCCTGACTTTC. Translation: CASSATTGASSSGANVLTF.

Judged by abundance, this clonotype is medium-sized. The V gene is TRBV20-1, the J gene TRBJ2-7; 9 nucleotides align to TRBD2. Germline V gene sequence: CDR1 DFQATT, CDR2 SNEGSKA (reference sequence). V trimming: 4 bases; J trimming: 0 bases; junction bases outside the gene matches: 4. The CDR3 has 14 amino acids. The CDR3 DNA follows: TGCAGTGCTACGTTACTAGCGGGCTCCTACGAGCAGTACTTC. This sequence encodes CSATLLAGSYEQYF.

The chain joins TRBV18 to TRBJ2-2, with a weak D call TRBD2 (5 bases). Per germline, CDR1 KGHSH and CDR2 LQKENI. The CDR3 is 17 amino acids. V gave up 2 bases and J gave up 2 bases, with 15 bases separating them. In DNA form, the CDR3 reads TGTGCCAGCTCACCAAGTGGTTCAGCGGTTAACACCGGGGAGCTGTTTTTT. This translates into CASSPSGSAVNTGELFF.

This chain uses TRBV7-8 with TRBJ1-5; no reliable D call. The CDR3 is 13 amino acids. V was clipped by 2 bases and J by 6 bases, with 8 bases between them. The V gene's germline CDR1 is SGHVS and CDR2 FQNEAQ. This CDR3 reads CASSLRVGQPQHF. The CDR3 DNA sequence: TGTGCCAGCAGCTTAAGGGTCGGTCAGCCCCAGCATTTT.

CDR3 DNA sequence: TGCGCCAGCGGCCCTCTAGCGGCGAACACCGGGGAGCTGTTTTTT. This encodes CASGPLAANTGELFF. The V gene is TRBV5-1, the J gene TRBJ2-2, with 7 bases fitting TRBD2. The CDR3 has 15 amino acids. Trimming cost V 7 bases and J 0 bases; bases outside gene matches: 6. The germline CDR1 and CDR2 sequences are SGHRS and YFSETQ.

The V call is TRBV5-4, the J call TRBJ2-3; 13 bases fit TRBD2. The V and J ends lost 4 bases and 4 bases, in that order; junction bases with no gene match: 6. The CDR3 runs 16 residues. Germline assignment: CDR1 SGHNT and CDR2 YYREEE (reference sequence). CDR3 region: CASSLRLAGGPDTQYF. The CDR3 DNA follows: TGTGCCAGCAGCCTAAGACTAGCGGGAGGACCAGATACGCAGTATTTT.

This clonotype was counted only a few times. V is TRBV5-1 and J is TRBJ2-7; D not resolved. V was shortened by 0 bases and J by 3 bases, with 13 bases between the two germline ends. Germline V gene lookup returns CDR1 SGHRS and CDR2 YFSETQ. The CDR3 has 15 amino acids. The DNA for the CDR3 is TGCGCCAGCAGCTTGGCCGGTGGAGTGGGCTACGAGCAGTACTTC. Translating gives CASSLAGGVGYEQYF.

This clonotype was counted between two and nine times. V is TRBV5-4 and J is TRBJ1-4; TRBD1 matches 7 bases. V lost 4 bases to trimming and J lost 8 bases; unmatched junction nucleotides: 11. Germline V gene sequence: CDR1 SGHNT, CDR2 YYREEE (reference sequence). This CDR3 contains 15 residues. This CDR3 reads CASSQDQGVDEKLFF. The CDR3 coding sequence is TGTGCCAGCAGCCAGGATCAGGGGGTGGACGAAAAACTGTTTTTT.

The rearrangement uses TRBV12-3 or TRBV12-4 and TRBJ2-2; no firm D call. Trimming took off 7 bases at V and 7 bases at J, with 7 bases between the two ends. The CDR3 length is 11 residues. CDR3 region: CASNEVGELFF. CDR3 DNA sequence: TGTGCCAGCAATGAGGTCGGGGAGCTGTTTTTT.

This clonotype was picked up a small number of times. The J gene is TRBJ2-7, the V gene TRBV18, with 7 positions matching TRBD2. The CDR3 has 15 amino acids. Germline CDR1 KGHSH, CDR2 LQKENI. Trimming took 3 bases from V and 7 from J; bases not matched to a gene: 12. The CDR3 loop is CASSPARSGREEQYF. The CDR3 nucleotides are TGTGCCAGCTCACCCGCCCGTTCAGGGAGGGAGGAGCAGTACTTC.